Listed here is a single T cell receptor (beta chain). These data belong to a study of blood T cells in healthy people across ages. Germline-derived CDR1 and CDR2 are MNHEY and SMNVEV (reference sequence). The CDR3 sequence is 12 residues long. V dropped 10 bases and J dropped 10; count of bases not matched to a gene: 5. Using a J-beta primer mix together with a sample-barcoded 5' primer, a second PCR was run for about 7 to 12 cycles. A single record per CDR3 protein comes from TCRdb applying MiXCR to the 5' RACE reads. The table shows 1.5 million to 2 million distinct CDR3 sequences, with about 50% occurring only once.

This chain joins TRBV27 and TRBJ1-6, with 9 bases lining up with TRBD1. The sequence came from a woman between 35 and 50 years old in good health. Sequenced: blood. This CDR3 is CATGTGWSPLHF. CDR3 sequence (DNA): TGTGCCACCGGGACAGGGTGGTCACCCCTCCACTTT.